The 14 T cell receptor beta chains listed next were all sequenced from one sample in a study of blood T cell repertoires in COVID-19 (dated by TCRdb to about 2020). Libraries came from the immunoSEQ multiplex PCR assay. TCRdb holds this immuneACCESS table with in-frame rearrangements only. Some clones are missing; in checked studies, unresolved V genes explain under half, and the rest has no known cause. The sample profile shows about 400,000 clones; 88% of them were found once. The ten largest make up approximately 1% of the sample. The sequenced material came from PBMCs or T cells enriched from blood (not recorded which). These TCRs come from a woman aged 25 to 39 with acute COVID-19.

V and J are TRBV2 and TRBJ2-7; maybe TRBD1 (6 bases). In germline, CDR1 is SNHLY, CDR2 FYNNEI. V dropped 5 bases and J dropped 4 bases, with 9 bases sitting between them. This CDR3 has 12 residues. Written as DNA, the CDR3 is TGTGCCAGCAGTTTCGACAGGTACGAGCAGTACTTC. This translates into CASSFDRYEQYF.

The V call is TRBV9, the J call TRBJ2-3; TRBD2 matches at 12 bases. Germline assignment: CDR1 SGDLS and CDR2 YYNGEE. CDR3 length: 20 amino acids. J gave up 0 bases and V 0 bases, and 11 bases lay outside the gene matches. CDR3 sequence (DNA): TGTGCCAGCAGCGTAGGCCCTAGCGGGGGGGCCGAAACAAGCACAGATACGCAGTATTTT. It translates to CASSVGPSGGAETSTDTQYF.

This chain connects TRBV9 to TRBJ2-3; 11 nucleotides line up with TRBD1. Looked up from germline, CDR1 is SGDLS and CDR2 is YYNGEE. V lost 4 bases and J lost 1; bases outside the gene matches: 5. The CDR3 is 16 amino acids. CDR3 sequence (DNA): TGTGCCAGCAGCTTGGGGACAGGGGGACGCACAGATACGCAGTATTTT. Its translation is CASSLGTGGRTDTQYF.

The CDR3 coding sequence is TGTGCCAGCAGTCTCAGCACAGATACGCAGTATTTT. Its translation is CASSLSTDTQYF. This chain joins TRBV12-3 or TRBV12-4 and TRBJ2-3; D remains unclear. There are 12 residues in the CDR3. V lost 5 bases to trimming and J lost 0 bases, with 3 bases between them.

The V call is TRBV19, the J call TRBJ2-1, with 8 bases fitting TRBD1. The CDR3 is 15 amino acids. The trim removed 5 bases at V and 6 bases at J, leaving 9 bases unmatched. Looked up from germline, CDR1 is LNHDA and CDR2 is SQIVND (reference sequence). The CDR3 reads CASSPQGAYFNEQFF. The DNA for the CDR3 is TGTGCCAGTAGTCCGCAGGGGGCTTACTTCAATGAGCAGTTCTTC.

The chain has TRBV5-4 and TRBJ2-1, with 8 bases that match TRBD2. Trimming cost V 5 bases and J 12 bases; bases outside gene matches: 7. CDR1 is SGHNT and CDR2 is YYREEE in the germline V gene (reference sequence). The CDR3 length is 12 residues. The CDR3 coding sequence is TGTGCCAGCAGTCACCGCGGGGGGCGGCAGTTCTTC. Protein sequence: CASSHRGGRQFF.

V gene TRBV4-1 combines with J gene TRBJ2-5; D is ambiguous. Germline V CDR1 and CDR2: MGHRA, YSYEKL. The CDR3 sequence is 16 residues long. The germline V and J ends were trimmed by 0 bases and 4 bases, with 15 bases remaining between them. The CDR3 reads CASSQDSPLTGETQYF. CDR3 sequence (DNA): TGCGCCAGCAGCCAAGATTCCCCACTAACGGGAGAGACCCAGTACTTC.

The gene calls are TRBV27 and TRBJ2-2; 7 nucleotides agree with TRBD1. This CDR3 has 16 amino acids. Germline V CDR1 and CDR2: MNHEY, SMNVEV (reference sequence). V lost 2 bases, J lost 3 bases, and 6 bases stayed unmatched. CDR3 residues: CASSLIGGADTGELFF. The CDR3 nucleotides are TGTGCCAGCAGTTTAATAGGGGGCGCAGACACCGGGGAGCTGTTTTTT.

This clone was seen more than once but under ten times. The V and J genes are TRBV5-8 and TRBJ1-1, with TRBD1 identical over 9 bases. This CDR3 region has 16 residues. With V trimmed by 4 bases and J by 10 bases, 17 bases remained unmatched. In germline, CDR1 is SGHTS, CDR2 YDEGEE. The CDR3 DNA reads TGTGCCAGCAGCAGGGACGGGACAGGGTATGATTCGCGAGCTTTCTTT. Its translation is CASSRDGTGYDSRAFF.

This chain connects TRBV5-8 to TRBJ1-1; no clear D gene. Trimming cost V 3 bases and J 1 base, with 7 bases left between them. Germline CDR1 reads SGHTS; CDR2 reads YDEGEE. This CDR3 is built from 13 residues. CDR3 loop: CASSSIRNTEAFF. The CDR3 nucleotides are TGTGCCAGCAGCTCGATCAGGAACACTGAAGCTTTCTTT.

This chain joins TRBV9 and TRBJ2-1; TRBD2 might be the D (5 bases). Trimming stripped 0 bases from V and 2 bases from J, with 9 bases between. This CDR3 is built from 15 residues. Germline assignment: CDR1 SGDLS and CDR2 YYNGEE. CDR3 amino acids: CASSVVGVPYNEQFF. DNA for the CDR3: TGTGCCAGCAGCGTAGTCGGGGTCCCCTACAATGAGCAGTTCTTC.

Note on this clone: This sample includes further DNA sequences coding for the same CDR3. V gene TRBV7-3 combines with J gene TRBJ2-5; 8 positions agree with TRBD1. Trimming cost V 4 bases and J 1 base; bases outside gene matches: 2. The CDR3 length is 14 residues. From germline, CDR1 is SGHTA and CDR2 FQGTGA. CDR3 loop: CASSSGQGQETQYF. DNA for the CDR3: TGTGCCAGCAGCTCCGGACAGGGCCAAGAGACCCAGTACTTC.

V gene TRBV9 combines with J gene TRBJ2-3; 10 bases map to TRBD2. CDR1 SGDLS and CDR2 YYNGEE come from the germline V gene. This CDR3 region has 15 residues. The V and J ends lost 6 bases and 2 bases, in that order; junction bases with no gene match: 6. The CDR3 loop reads CASTDSGGITDTQYF. The CDR3 DNA follows: TGTGCCAGCACAGATAGCGGGGGGATCACAGATACGCAGTATTTT. The complete variable domain, with remaining parts taken from reference TRBV9 and TRBJ2-3, reads DSGVTQTPKHLITATGQRVTLRCSPRSGDLSVYWYQQSLDQGLQFLIQYYNGEERAKGNILERFSAQQFPDLHSELNLSSLELGDSALYFCASTDSGGITDTQYFGPGTRLTVL.

The chain combines TRBV18 with TRBJ1-2, with a tentative D call TRBD1 (6 bases). The CDR3 consists of 14 residues. V was trimmed by 6 bases and J by 3 bases, leaving 14 bases between them. Germline CDR1 KGHSH, CDR2 LQKENI. CDR3: CASSGARTDYGYTF. The CDR3, as DNA: TGTGCCAGCTCGGGGGCAAGGACGGACTATGGCTACACCTTC.